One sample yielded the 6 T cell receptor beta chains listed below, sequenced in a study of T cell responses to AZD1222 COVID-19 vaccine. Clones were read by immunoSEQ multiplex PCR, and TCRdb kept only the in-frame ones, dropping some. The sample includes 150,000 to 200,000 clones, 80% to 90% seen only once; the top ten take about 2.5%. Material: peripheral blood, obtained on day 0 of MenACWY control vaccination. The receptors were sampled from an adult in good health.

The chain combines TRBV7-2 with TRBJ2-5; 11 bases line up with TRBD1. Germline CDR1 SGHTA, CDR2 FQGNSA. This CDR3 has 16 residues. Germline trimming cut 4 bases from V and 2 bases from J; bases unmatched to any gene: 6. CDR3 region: CASSSWDRGRQETQYF. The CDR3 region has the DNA TGTGCCAGCAGCTCCTGGGACAGGGGGAGGCAAGAGACCCAGTACTTC.

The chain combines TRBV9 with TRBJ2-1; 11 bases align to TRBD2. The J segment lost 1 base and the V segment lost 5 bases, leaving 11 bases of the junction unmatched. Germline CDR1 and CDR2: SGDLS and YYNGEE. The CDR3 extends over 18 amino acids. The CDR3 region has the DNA TGTGCCAGCAGTACCCGGGGTAGCGGGAGGGTATCCTACAATGAGCAGTTCTTC. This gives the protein CASSTRGSGRVSYNEQFF.

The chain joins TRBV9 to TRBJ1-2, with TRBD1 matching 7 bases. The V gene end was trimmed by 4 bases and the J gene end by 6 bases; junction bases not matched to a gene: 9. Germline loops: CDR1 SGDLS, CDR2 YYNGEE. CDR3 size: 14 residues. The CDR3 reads CASSPGTVEDGYTF. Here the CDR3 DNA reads TGTGCCAGCAGCCCCGGGACAGTGGAAGATGGCTACACCTTC.

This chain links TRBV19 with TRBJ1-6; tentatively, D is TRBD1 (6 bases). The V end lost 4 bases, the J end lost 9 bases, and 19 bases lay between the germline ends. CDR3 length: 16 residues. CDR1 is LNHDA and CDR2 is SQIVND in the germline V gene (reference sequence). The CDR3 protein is CASSKVPQGLFSPLHF. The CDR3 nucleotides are TGTGCCAGTAGTAAAGTGCCACAGGGATTGTTTTCACCCCTCCACTTT.

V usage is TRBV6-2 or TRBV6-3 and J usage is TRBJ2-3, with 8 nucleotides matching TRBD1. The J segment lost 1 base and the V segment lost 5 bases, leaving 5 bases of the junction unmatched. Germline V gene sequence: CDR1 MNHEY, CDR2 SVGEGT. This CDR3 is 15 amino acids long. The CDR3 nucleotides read TGTGCCAGCAGTCGGACAGGGTCCGGCACAGATACGCAGTATTTT. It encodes CASSRTGSGTDTQYF.

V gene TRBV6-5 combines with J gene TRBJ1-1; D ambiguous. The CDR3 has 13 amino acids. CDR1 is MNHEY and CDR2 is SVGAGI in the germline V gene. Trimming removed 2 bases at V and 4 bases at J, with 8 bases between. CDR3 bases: TGTGCCAGCAGTTACGTGAGCAGCACTGAAGCTTTCTTT. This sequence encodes CASSYVSSTEAFF.